This T cell receptor (beta chain) was captured by sequencing in a study of beta chain features in type 1 diabetes. Looked up from germline, CDR1 is SGHRS and CDR2 is YFSETQ. The CDR3 is 15 residues long. Trimming cost V 1 base and J 0 bases, with 7 bases left between them. Sequenced material consisted of expressed TCRB transcripts (all of the isolated RNA was reverse transcribed). TCRdb's copy holds only in-frame clones and misses some; the assay was immunoSEQ multiplex PCR. This table holds approximately 150,000 clones, approximately 9.8% found once. The chain has TRBV5-1 and TRBJ2-2; unclear D gene. Sequenced sample: central memory CD4+ T cells from blood. This TCR derives from a woman in her thirties or forties in good health. The CDR3 loop reads CASSLTGSNTGELFF. The DNA of the CDR3 is TGCGCCAGCAGCTTGACTGGTTCGAACACCGGGGAGCTGTTTTTT.